Shown below are 9 T cell receptor beta chains from a single sample sequenced in a study of T cell responses to AZD1222 COVID-19 vaccine. TCRdb's table, derived via immunoSEQ multiplex PCR, lists solely in-frame clones and lacks some. In the table there are some 130,000 clones, approximately 90% of which are singletons. This specimen consisted of peripheral blood, obtained on day 0 of AZD1222 vaccination. The receptors derive from an adult in good health.

The CDR3 protein is CASSEWAPPLNTEAFF. CDR3 nucleotides: TGTGCCAGCAGTGAGTGGGCTCCGCCGCTGAACACTGAAGCTTTCTTT. V usage is TRBV2 and J usage is TRBJ1-1; D unresolved. Trimming stripped 3 bases from V and 0 bases from J, with 14 bases between. The CDR3 totals 16 residues. Germline-derived CDR1 and CDR2 are SNHLY and FYNNEI.

This chain links TRBV29-1 with TRBJ1-3, with 8 bases identical to TRBD1. CDR1 SQVTM and CDR2 ANQGSEA come from the germline V gene. With 7 bases clipped from V and 8 bases from J, the junction kept 13 bases outside the gene matches. The CDR3 sequence is 14 residues long. The CDR3: CSARTGSSVDTIYF. The CDR3, as DNA: TGCAGCGCTCGGACAGGGTCGTCGGTTGACACCATATATTTT. Looking up the rest from reference TRBV29-1 and TRBJ1-3 gives the full variable domain: SAVISQKPSRDICQRGTSLTIQCQVDSQVTMMFWYRQQPGQSLTLIATANQGSEATYESGFVIDKFPISRPNLTFSTLTVSNMSPEDSSIYLCSARTGSSVDTIYFGEGSWLTVV.

A single count supports this clone. This rearrangement joins TRBV5-6 to TRBJ2-2; 10 nucleotides match TRBD1. In germline, CDR1 is SGHDT, CDR2 YYEEEE. Trimming cost V 6 bases and J 8 bases; bases outside gene matches: 7. The CDR3 sequence is 14 residues long. The chain's CDR3 is CASTRQGAAGELFF. The CDR3 bases are TGTGCCAGCACTCGACAGGGGGCAGCTGGGGAGCTGTTTTTT.

The chain combines TRBV5-4 with TRBJ2-3; D perhaps matches TRBD2 (6 bases). Germline V gives CDR1 SGHNT, CDR2 YYREEE (reference sequence). The CDR3 runs 15 residues. Trimming pared 4 bases from V and 1 base from J, leaving 13 bases between. Written as DNA, the CDR3 is TGTGCCAGCAGCGGGCGGCCGGGGGGCACAGATACGCAGTATTTT. This translates into CASSGRPGGTDTQYF.

The chain has TRBV28 and TRBJ1-1; TRBD1 aligns across 8 bases. The V and J ends lost 4 bases and 1 base, in that order; junction bases with no gene match: 11. CDR1 and CDR2 (germline): MDHEN, SYDVKM. The CDR3 contains 17 residues. The chain's CDR3 is CASSSLTGDLKNTEAFF. The CDR3 coding sequence is TGTGCCAGCAGTTCCTTGACAGGGGATTTGAAGAACACTGAAGCTTTCTTT.

The V call is TRBV5-1, the J call TRBJ2-3; a possible D gene is TRBD2 (7 bases). The CDR3 consists of 16 residues. In germline, CDR1 is SGHRS, CDR2 YFSETQ. The V end was cut by 0 bases, the J end by 3 bases, with 14 bases between. The CDR3 sequence is CASSLEVGRGTDTQYF. The CDR3 DNA reads TGCGCCAGCAGCTTGGAGGTGGGGAGGGGGACAGATACGCAGTATTTT.

This clone occurred once. The V and J genes are TRBV27 and TRBJ2-7; D remains unclear. The germline V gene has CDR1 MNHEY and CDR2 SMNVEV (reference sequence). This CDR3 contains 12 residues. V was pared by 6 bases and J by 7 bases, with 13 bases between. The CDR3 here is CASSNPLREQYF. CDR3 nucleotides: TGTGCCAGCAGCAACCCACTACGGGAGCAGTACTTC.

This rearrangement joins TRBV4-1 to TRBJ1-2; 9 bases fit TRBD1. Germline V gene sequence: CDR1 MGHRA, CDR2 YSYEKL. This CDR3 has 15 residues. V shed 6 bases and J 4 bases; nucleotides not matched to a gene: 9. DNA of the CDR3: TGCGCCAGCAGTAACGGGCAGGGACAGGGCTATGGCTACACCTTC. It translates to CASSNGQGQGYGYTF.

The chain uses TRBV11-2 and TRBJ2-5; D is unclear. The CDR3 loop spans 13 amino acids. CDR1 is SGHAT, CDR2 FQNNGV, per germline. Trimming pared 1 base from V and 5 bases from J, leaving 8 bases between. Here the CDR3 reads CASSLVVGETQYF. The CDR3 coding sequence is TGTGCCAGCAGCTTAGTGGTCGGGGAGACCCAGTACTTC.